The entry below describes one T cell receptor beta chain. The antigen is undetermined. These data come from a study of early T cells in non-severe SARS-CoV-2 infection. General observations from the study: The matching step, a VDJdb search, favored anti-spike CD8 responses and missed private and CD4 specificities.

With 4 bases removed from V and 4 bases from J, the gap between germline ends came to 11 bases. CDR3 length: 13 residues. CDR1 is SGHRS and CDR2 is YFSETQ in the germline V gene. Individual cDNA molecules each received unique molecular identifiers attached to them. TCRdb independently ran MiXCR on the 5' RACE reads; one entry per CDR3 protein. The sample includes about 64,000 distinct CDR3 sequences, 11% of them seen just once. Sample: whole blood, taken at baseline. The source of this sequence is an adult who was a healthcare worker with PCR-confirmed SARS-CoV-2 infection or an uninfected control (not recorded which). The chain joins TRBV5-1 to TRBJ1-2; unclear D gene. CDR3 region: CASSPAGPYGYTF. CDR3 sequence (DNA): TGCGCCAGCAGCCCCGCAGGCCCCTATGGCTACACCTTC.